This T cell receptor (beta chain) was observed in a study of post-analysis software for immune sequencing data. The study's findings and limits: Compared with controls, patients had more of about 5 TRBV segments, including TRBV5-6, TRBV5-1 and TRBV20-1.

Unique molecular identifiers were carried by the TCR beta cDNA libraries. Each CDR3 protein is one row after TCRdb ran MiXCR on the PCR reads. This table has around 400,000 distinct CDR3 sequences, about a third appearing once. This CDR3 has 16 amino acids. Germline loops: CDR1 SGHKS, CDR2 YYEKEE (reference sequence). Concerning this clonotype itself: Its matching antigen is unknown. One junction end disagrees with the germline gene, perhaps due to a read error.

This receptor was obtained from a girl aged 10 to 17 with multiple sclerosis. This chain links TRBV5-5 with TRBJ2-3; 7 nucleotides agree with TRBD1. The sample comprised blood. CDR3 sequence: CASSLLVGTATDAQYF. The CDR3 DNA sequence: TGTGCCAGCAGCTTGCTCGTGGGGACAGCGACAGATGCGCAGTATTTT.